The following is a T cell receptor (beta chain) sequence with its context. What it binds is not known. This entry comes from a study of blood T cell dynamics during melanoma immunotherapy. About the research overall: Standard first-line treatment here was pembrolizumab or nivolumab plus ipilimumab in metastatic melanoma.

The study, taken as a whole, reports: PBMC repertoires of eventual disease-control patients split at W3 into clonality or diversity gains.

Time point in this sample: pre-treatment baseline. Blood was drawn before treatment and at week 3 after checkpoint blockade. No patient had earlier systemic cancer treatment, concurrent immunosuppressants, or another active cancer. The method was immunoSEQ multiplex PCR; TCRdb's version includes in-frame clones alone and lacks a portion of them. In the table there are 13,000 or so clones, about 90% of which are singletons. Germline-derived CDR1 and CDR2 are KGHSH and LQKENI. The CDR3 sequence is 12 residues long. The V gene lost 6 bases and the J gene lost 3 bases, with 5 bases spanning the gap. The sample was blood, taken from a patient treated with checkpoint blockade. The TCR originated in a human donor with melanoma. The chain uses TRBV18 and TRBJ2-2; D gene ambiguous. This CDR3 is CASSRYTGELFF. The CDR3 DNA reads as TGTGCCAGCTCCCGGTACACCGGGGAGCTGTTTTTT.